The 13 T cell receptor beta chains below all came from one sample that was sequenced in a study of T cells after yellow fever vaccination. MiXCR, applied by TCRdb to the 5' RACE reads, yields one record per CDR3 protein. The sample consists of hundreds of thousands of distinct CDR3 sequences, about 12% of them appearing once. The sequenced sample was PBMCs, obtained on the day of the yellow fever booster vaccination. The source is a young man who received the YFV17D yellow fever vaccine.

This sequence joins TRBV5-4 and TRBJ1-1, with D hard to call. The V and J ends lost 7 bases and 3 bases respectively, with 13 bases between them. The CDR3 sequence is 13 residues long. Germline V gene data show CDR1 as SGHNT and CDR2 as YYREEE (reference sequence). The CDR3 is CASLKLDDTEAFF. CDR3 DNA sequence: TGTGCCAGCTTAAAGCTGGACGACACTGAAGCTTTCTTT.

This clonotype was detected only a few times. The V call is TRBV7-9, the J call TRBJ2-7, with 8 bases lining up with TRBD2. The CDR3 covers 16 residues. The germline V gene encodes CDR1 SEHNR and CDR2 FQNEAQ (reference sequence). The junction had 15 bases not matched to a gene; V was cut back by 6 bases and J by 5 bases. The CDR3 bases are TGTGCCAGCAGTCAAGCGGGGGCCCGGAGTGGTGACGAGCAGTACTTC. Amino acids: CASSQAGARSGDEQYF. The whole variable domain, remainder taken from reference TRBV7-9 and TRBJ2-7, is DTGVSQNPRHKITKRGQNVTFRCDPISEHNRLYWYRQTLGQGPEFLTYFQNEAQLEKSRLLSDRFSAERPKGSFSTLEIQRTEQGDSAMYLCASSQAGARSGDEQYFGPGTRLTVT.

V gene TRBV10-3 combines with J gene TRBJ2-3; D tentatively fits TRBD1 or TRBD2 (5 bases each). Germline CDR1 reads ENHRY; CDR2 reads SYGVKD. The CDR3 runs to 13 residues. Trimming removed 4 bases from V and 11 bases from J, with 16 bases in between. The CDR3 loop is CAISGDPRDVQYF. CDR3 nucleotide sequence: TGTGCCATCAGTGGGGACCCGAGGGATGTGCAGTATTTT.

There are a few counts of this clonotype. CDR3 sequence reads: CASIRKGGSRYTGELFF. CDR3 coding DNA: TGTGCCAGCATTAGAAAGGGCGGGAGCCGATACACCGGGGAGCTGTTTTTT. The chain combines TRBV6-2 or TRBV6-3 with TRBJ2-2; 7 nucleotides match TRBD2. The CDR3 has 17 amino acids. J was trimmed by 3 bases and V by 7 bases; bases with no gene match: 14. Germline V gene lookup returns CDR1 MNHEY and CDR2 SVGEGT.

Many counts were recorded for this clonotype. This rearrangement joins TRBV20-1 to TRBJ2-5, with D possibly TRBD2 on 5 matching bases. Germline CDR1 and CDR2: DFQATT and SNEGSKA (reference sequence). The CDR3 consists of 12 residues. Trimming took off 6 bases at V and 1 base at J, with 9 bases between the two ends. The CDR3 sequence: CSATGSQETQYF. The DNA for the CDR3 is TGCAGTGCGACGGGGAGCCAAGAGACCCAGTACTTC.

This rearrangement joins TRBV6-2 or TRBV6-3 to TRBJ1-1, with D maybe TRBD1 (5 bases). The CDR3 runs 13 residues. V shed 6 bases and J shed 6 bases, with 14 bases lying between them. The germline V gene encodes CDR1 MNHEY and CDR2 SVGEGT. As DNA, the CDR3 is TGTGCCAGCAGCCAACTAGACAGTTCTGAAGCTTTCTTT. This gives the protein CASSQLDSSEAFF.

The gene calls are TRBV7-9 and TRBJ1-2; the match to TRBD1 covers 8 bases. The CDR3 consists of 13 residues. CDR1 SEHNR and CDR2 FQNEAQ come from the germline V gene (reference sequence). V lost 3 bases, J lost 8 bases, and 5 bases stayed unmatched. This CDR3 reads CASSLGRGLGYTF. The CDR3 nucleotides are TGTGCCAGCAGCTTGGGCAGGGGGCTCGGCTACACCTTC.

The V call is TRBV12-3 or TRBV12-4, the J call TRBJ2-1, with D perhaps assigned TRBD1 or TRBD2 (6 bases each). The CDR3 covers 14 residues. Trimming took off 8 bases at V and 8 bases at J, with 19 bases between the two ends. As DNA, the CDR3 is TGTGCCAGCCTCCCGGGGCCGGGGGCCGATGAGCAGTTCTTC. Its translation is CASLPGPGADEQFF.

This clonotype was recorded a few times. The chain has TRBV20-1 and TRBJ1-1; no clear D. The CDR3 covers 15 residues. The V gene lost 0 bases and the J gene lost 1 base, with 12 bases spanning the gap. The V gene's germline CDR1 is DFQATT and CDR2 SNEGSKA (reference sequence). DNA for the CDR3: TGCAGTGCTAGAGATTTTGGCAGGTCGAACACTGAAGCTTTCTTT. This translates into CSARDFGRSNTEAFF.

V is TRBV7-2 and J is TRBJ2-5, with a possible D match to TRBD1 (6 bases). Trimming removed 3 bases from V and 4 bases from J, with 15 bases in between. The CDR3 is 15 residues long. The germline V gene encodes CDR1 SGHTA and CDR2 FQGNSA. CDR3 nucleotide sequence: TGTGCCAGCAGCTTCGCGCCGACAGGCCGAGAGACCCAGTACTTC. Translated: CASSFAPTGRETQYF.

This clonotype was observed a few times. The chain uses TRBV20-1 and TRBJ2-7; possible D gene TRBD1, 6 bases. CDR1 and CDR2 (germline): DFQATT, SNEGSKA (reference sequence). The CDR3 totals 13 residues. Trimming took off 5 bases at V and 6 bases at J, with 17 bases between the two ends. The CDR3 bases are TGCAGTGCTCCTACTAGGGGGTTGGGCGAGCAGTACTTC. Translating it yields CSAPTRGLGEQYF.

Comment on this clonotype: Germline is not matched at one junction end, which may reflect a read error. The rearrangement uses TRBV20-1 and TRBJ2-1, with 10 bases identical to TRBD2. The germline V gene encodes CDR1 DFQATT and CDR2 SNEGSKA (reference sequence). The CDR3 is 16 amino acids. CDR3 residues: CCARDRRLAGAPEQFF. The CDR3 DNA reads TGCTGTGCTAGAGATAGGAGGCTAGCGGGAGCACCTGAGCAGTTCTTC.

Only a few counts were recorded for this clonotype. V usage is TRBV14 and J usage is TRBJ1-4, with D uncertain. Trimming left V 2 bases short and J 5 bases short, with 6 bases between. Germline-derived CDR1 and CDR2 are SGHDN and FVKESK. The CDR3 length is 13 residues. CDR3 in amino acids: CASSQPGNEKLFF. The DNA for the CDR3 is TGTGCCAGCAGCCAACCGGGGAATGAAAAACTGTTTTTT.